The 21 T cell receptor beta chains listed next were all sequenced from one sample in a study of T cells after yellow fever vaccination. TCRdb re-analysed the 5' RACE reads in MiXCR, keeping a single row per CDR3 protein. This sample yields 100,000 to 150,000 distinct CDR3 sequences, of which approximately 14% are seen a single time; more than 40% belongs to the top ten. Sample: CD8+ T cells sorted from PBMCs, taken 5 days after the yellow fever booster vaccination. Receptors were obtained from a young man who received the YFV17D yellow fever vaccine.

This chain joins TRBV7-9 and TRBJ1-2, with a tentative D call TRBD1 (5 bases). Trimming removed 0 bases from V and 2 bases from J, with 13 bases in between. The CDR3 is 16 amino acids. Germline CDR1 is SEHNR and CDR2 is FQNEAQ (reference sequence). CDR3 sequence reads: CASSLAEGQRNYGYTF. The CDR3 DNA follows: TGTGCCAGCAGCTTAGCGGAGGGGCAGAGAAACTATGGCTACACCTTC.

This chain links TRBV5-1 with TRBJ2-1, with 10 bases lining up with TRBD2. V lost 1 base, J lost 14 bases, and 9 bases stayed unmatched. The CDR3 runs to 14 residues. Looked up from germline, CDR1 is SGHRS and CDR2 is YFSETQ. CDR3 sequence (DNA): TGCGCCAGCAGCTTGTATCTAGCGGGGGCGAAGGAGTTCTTC. Translation: CASSLYLAGAKEFF.

The chain is built from TRBV4-2 and TRBJ2-3; D not resolved. V was cut by 0 bases and J by 4 bases, with 8 bases left in between. CDR1 LGHNA and CDR2 YNFKEQ come from the germline V gene. The CDR3 spans 14 residues. The CDR3 DNA reads as TGTGCCAGCAGCCAAGATCAGGTTCCAGATACGCAGTATTTT. Translating gives CASSQDQVPDTQYF.

V and J are TRBV4-2 and TRBJ2-7; a possible D gene is TRBD1 (5 bases). CDR1 is LGHNA and CDR2 is YNFKEQ in the germline V gene. Trimming cost V 0 bases and J 6 bases, with 15 bases left between them. CDR3 size: 15 residues. CDR3 nucleotides: TGTGCCAGCAGCCAAGATCGGCAGGGTGTCTCCGAGCAGTACTTC. This translates into CASSQDRQGVSEQYF.

V is TRBV7-9 and J is TRBJ2-7, with 9 positions matching TRBD1. The CDR3 runs to 15 residues. V gave up 5 bases and J gave up 6 bases; unmatched junction bases: 11. The germline gives CDR1 SEHNR, CDR2 FQNEAQ (reference sequence). The CDR3 sequence is CASSRRGQGPGEQYF. CDR3 nucleotides: TGTGCCAGCAGCCGCCGGGGACAGGGCCCAGGCGAGCAGTACTTC.

This clonotype was seen a handful of times. V gene TRBV6-2 or TRBV6-3 combines with J gene TRBJ2-3; TRBD1 matches at 10 bases. V shed 3 bases, J shed 4 bases, and the junction held 7 bases outside the gene matches. CDR3 size: 16 residues. CDR1 is MNHEY, CDR2 SVGEGT, per germline. The DNA for the CDR3 is TGTGCCAGCAGTTATCGGGACAGGGGCGTACCAGATACGCAGTATTTT. Translation gives CASSYRDRGVPDTQYF.

This clonotype was counted a few times. This CDR3 reads CAALAGIGMETQYF. The CDR3 DNA reads as TGTGCCGCACTAGCGGGGATCGGGATGGAGACCCAGTACTTC. The rearrangement links TRBV2 to TRBJ2-5; 10 bases map to TRBD2. The germline V gene has CDR1 SNHLY and CDR2 FYNNEI. There are 14 residues in the CDR3. V shed 11 bases, J shed 5 bases, and the junction held 11 bases outside the gene matches.

There are a few counts of this clonotype. The J gene is TRBJ1-1, the V gene TRBV29-1; no firm D call. Per the germline V gene, CDR1 is SQVTM and CDR2 is ANQGSEA. V shed 6 bases and J shed 7 bases, with 12 bases lying between them. This CDR3 is 11 amino acids long. CDR3 amino acids: CSVRHRNEAFF. CDR3 sequence (DNA): TGCAGCGTACGCCACAGAAATGAAGCTTTCTTT.

J is TRBJ2-2 and V is TRBV7-8; 9 bases align to TRBD2. The germline V gene has CDR1 SGHVS and CDR2 FQNEAQ. The CDR3 length is 15 residues. Losses at the gene ends were 6 bases for V and 2 bases for J; bases not matched to a gene: 4. CDR3 sequence reads: CASRSGGLNTGELFF. CDR3 sequence (DNA): TGTGCCAGCAGAAGCGGGGGGTTAAACACCGGGGAGCTGTTTTTT.

The chain has TRBV6-5 and TRBJ1-1; D is perhaps TRBD1 (6 bases). The V and J ends lost 4 bases and 5 bases respectively, with 11 bases between them. CDR1 is MNHEY, CDR2 SVGAGI, per germline. This CDR3 spans 13 amino acids. The CDR3 DNA reads TGTGCCAGCAGTTCCTTCCAGGGGACTGAAGCTTTCTTT. Its translation: CASSSFQGTEAFF.

The chain combines TRBV4-3 with TRBJ2-5; the D call may be TRBD1 or TRBD2 (6 bases each). The V and J ends lost 4 bases and 4 bases respectively, with 16 bases between them. Looked up from germline, CDR1 is LGHNA and CDR2 is YSLEER. The CDR3 spans 15 residues. The CDR3 DNA sequence: TGCGCCAGCAGCCGGGGGGCGGTGTCACGAGAGACCCAGTACTTC. It codes for CASSRGAVSRETQYF.

The chain recombines TRBV6-5 with TRBJ1-2; unclear D gene. V was trimmed by 8 bases and J by 3 bases, leaving 13 bases between them. The V gene's germline CDR1 is MNHEY and CDR2 SVGAGI. This CDR3 is built from 13 residues. The CDR3 nucleotides are TGTGCCAGCGGAATAATGTTCGACTATGGCTACACCTTC. It is translated as CASGIMFDYGYTF.

This clonotype was counted only a few times. J is TRBJ2-7 and V is TRBV4-3; D remains ambiguous. CDR1 and CDR2 (germline): LGHNA, YSLEER. This CDR3 contains 15 residues. Trimming took off 1 base at V and 5 bases at J, with 15 bases between the two ends. CDR3 coding DNA: TGCGCCAGCAGCCAAGTATCGGGTCCAAACCACGAGCAGTACTTC. It encodes CASSQVSGPNHEQYF.

The V call is TRBV4-1, the J call TRBJ2-3, with 10 positions matching TRBD2. V was pared by 2 bases and J by 8 bases, with 10 bases of the junction left unmatched. The length of the CDR3 is 16 residues. Germline V gives CDR1 MGHRA, CDR2 YSYEKL. This CDR3 is CASSQIGLAGDGTQYF. Written as DNA, the CDR3 is TGCGCCAGCAGCCAAATTGGCCTAGCGGGGGACGGTACGCAGTATTTT.

This clonotype was detected only a few times. V and J are TRBV7-2 and TRBJ2-1; unclear D gene. There are 16 residues in the CDR3. Trimming shortened V by 1 base and J by 0 bases, and 10 bases separated the two germline ends. CDR1 and CDR2 from the germline V gene are SGHTA and FQGNSA. Here the CDR3 reads CASSLVWAASYNEQFF. Here the CDR3 DNA reads TGTGCCAGCAGCTTAGTTTGGGCGGCCTCCTACAATGAGCAGTTCTTC.

The gene calls are TRBV5-5 and TRBJ2-5, with 14 bases matching TRBD2. The CDR3 covers 17 residues. Germline V gene lookup returns CDR1 SGHKS and CDR2 YYEKEE (reference sequence). Losses at the gene ends were 3 bases for V and 5 bases for J; bases not matched to a gene: 9. The CDR3 loop is CASSSRTSGGPGETQYF. The CDR3 DNA reads as TGTGCCAGCAGCTCAAGGACTAGCGGGGGGCCCGGGGAGACCCAGTACTTC.

The rearrangement uses TRBV5-5 and TRBJ2-6; D is unclear. CDR3 length: 18 residues. Deletions cut 1 base from V and 0 bases from J, with 14 bases between. Germline V gene sequence: CDR1 SGHKS, CDR2 YYEKEE (reference sequence). In DNA form, the CDR3 reads TGTGCCAGCAGCTTGTCTCCAGGCCCGTACTCTGGGGCCAACGTCCTGACTTTC. Encoded protein: CASSLSPGPYSGANVLTF.

This clonotype occurred a few times. The chain joins TRBV4-3 to TRBJ2-2; TRBD2 aligns across 7 bases. Germline CDR1 and CDR2: LGHNA and YSLEER. This CDR3 has 14 amino acids. Trimming took 2 bases from V and 11 from J; bases not matched to a gene: 8. CDR3 sequence reads: CASSQRRGRGELFF. For the CDR3, the DNA is TGCGCCAGCAGCCAACGGCGAGGGAGGGGAGAGCTGTTTTTT.

This clonotype was counted a few times. The chain joins TRBV2 to TRBJ2-7; a weak D match, TRBD2 (5 bases). The ends were cut back, 4 bases at V and 0 bases at J, with 10 bases in the middle. The CDR3 covers 14 residues. Germline V gene sequence: CDR1 SNHLY, CDR2 FYNNEI. The CDR3 spells CASSAGGYSYEQYF. The CDR3, as DNA: TGTGCCAGCAGTGCGGGCGGGTACTCCTACGAGCAGTACTTC.

This chain uses TRBV11-2 with TRBJ2-2; D is undetermined. Germline V CDR1 and CDR2: SGHAT, FQNNGV. V was cut by 1 base and J by 7 bases, with 7 bases left in between. The CDR3 is 13 residues long. The CDR3 reads CASSLGVNGELFF. The CDR3 DNA reads TGTGCCAGCAGCTTAGGGGTAAACGGGGAGCTGTTTTTT.

This clonotype came up a few times. The chain employs TRBV25-1 and TRBJ2-1; D is uncertain. The CDR3 consists of 16 residues. V was clipped by 4 bases and J by 2 bases, with 15 bases between them. The V gene's germline CDR1 is MGHDK and CDR2 SYGVNS. CDR3 sequence (DNA): TGTGCCAGCAGTGGACCCCGGTACGAAGCCTACAATGAGCAGTTCTTC. Protein sequence: CASSGPRYEAYNEQFF.